One sample yielded the 14 T cell receptor beta chains listed below, sequenced in a study of cytomegalovirus exposure and HLA in healthy donors. Primers for the PCR totalled 60 Vbeta and 13 Jbeta. Using immunoSEQ multiplex PCR, the repertoire was profiled, and TCRdb retains in-frame clones only, with some absent. The data show 100,000 to 150,000 clones, roughly four fifths seen once. What was sequenced was PBMCs. All receptors derive from a woman aged 45-59 years in good health and CMV-seronegative.

This clone was detected a few times. The J gene is TRBJ2-7, the V gene TRBV19, with unresolved D. The CDR3 contains 13 residues. The V end was cut by 4 bases, the J end by 3 bases, with 10 bases between. Per the germline V gene, CDR1 is LNHDA and CDR2 is SQIVND (reference sequence). The CDR3 protein is CASSKSQNYEQYV. The CDR3 DNA reads TGTGCCAGTAGTAAAAGCCAAAACTACGAGCAGTACGTC.

V usage is TRBV9 and J usage is TRBJ2-2; the match to TRBD2 covers 10 bases. The junction had 3 bases not matched to a gene; V was cut back by 3 bases and J by 4 bases. Germline values: CDR1 SGDLS, CDR2 YYNGEE. The CDR3 sequence is 15 residues long. The CDR3 sequence is CASSGGLASTGELFF. DNA of the CDR3: TGTGCCAGCAGCGGGGGACTAGCGTCCACCGGGGAGCTGTTTTTT.

The V gene is TRBV2, the J gene TRBJ1-1; D not certain. Trimming took off 7 bases at V and 0 bases at J, with 9 bases between the two ends. Germline CDR1 SNHLY, CDR2 FYNNEI. The CDR3 length is 13 residues. CDR3 amino acids: CASNKNMNTEAFF. CDR3 coding DNA: TGTGCCAGCAATAAAAACATGAACACTGAAGCTTTCTTT.

The chain recombines TRBV6-6 with TRBJ2-2, with TRBD1 matching over 7 bases. CDR1 MNHNY and CDR2 SVGAGI come from the germline V gene (reference sequence). V lost 2 bases to trimming and J lost 2 bases; unmatched junction nucleotides: 2. This CDR3 is 15 amino acids long. CDR3 residues: CASSYRGHNTGELFF. DNA for the CDR3: TGTGCCAGCAGTTACAGGGGGCATAACACCGGGGAGCTGTTTTTT.

This clone was seen just once. J is TRBJ1-4 and V is TRBV4-1; TRBD1 aligns across 7 bases. Germline V gene lookup returns CDR1 MGHRA and CDR2 YSYEKL. The CDR3 sequence is 17 residues long. With 0 bases clipped from V and 10 bases from J, the junction kept 14 bases outside the gene matches. CDR3 coding DNA: TGCGCCAGCAGCCAAGATTATAGGTGGCAGGGGGAGGTAAAACTGTTTTTT. This encodes CASSQDYRWQGEVKLFF.

V usage is TRBV2 and J usage is TRBJ2-1, with D perhaps TRBD2 (5 bases). The CDR3 spans 14 residues. The ends were cut back, 4 bases at V and 7 bases at J, with 14 bases in the middle. Germline values: CDR1 SNHLY, CDR2 FYNNEI. In DNA form, the CDR3 reads TGTGCCAGCAGTGTGTACGGGAATAATAATGAGCAGTTCTTC. Its translation is CASSVYGNNNEQFF.

The gene calls are TRBV7-9 and TRBJ2-7; D is possibly TRBD1 (6 bases). Trimming stripped 6 bases from V and 0 bases from J, with 15 bases between. CDR1 SEHNR and CDR2 FQNEAQ come from the germline V gene (reference sequence). The CDR3 loop spans 15 amino acids. CDR3: CASSHDRPSSYEQYF. Written as DNA, the CDR3 is TGTGCCAGCAGTCACGACAGGCCGAGCTCCTACGAGCAGTACTTC.

The chain employs TRBV4-2 and TRBJ2-5, with 12 bases that match TRBD2. The CDR3 runs 17 residues. The ends lost 3 bases at V and 1 base at J; junction bases unmatched: 6. The germline V gene encodes CDR1 LGHNA and CDR2 YNFKEQ. In DNA form, the CDR3 reads TGTGCCAGCAGCCAGGCCCTAGCGGGAGGGCCCCAAGAGACCCAGTACTTC. Translation: CASSQALAGGPQETQYF.

The chain employs TRBV28 and TRBJ1-5; D gene ambiguous. CDR3 length equals 17 residues. CDR1 is MDHEN, CDR2 SYDVKM, per germline. The V end was cut by 4 bases, the J end by 3 bases, with 19 bases between. The CDR3 region is CASSSRPSGIPNQPQHF. In DNA, the CDR3 is TGTGCCAGCAGTTCCAGACCTTCCGGGATTCCCAATCAGCCCCAGCATTTT.

V usage is TRBV4-3 and J usage is TRBJ2-3; 14 bases agree with TRBD2. The J segment lost 0 bases and the V segment lost 1 base, leaving 12 bases of the junction unmatched. The CDR3 is made up of 21 amino acids. Per germline, CDR1 LGHNA and CDR2 YSLEER. CDR3 in amino acids: CASSQGTGLAGATRSTDTQYF. CDR3 DNA: TGCGCCAGCAGCCAAGGTACGGGACTAGCGGGAGCGACCAGGAGCACAGATACGCAGTATTTT.

The V call is TRBV6-1, the J call TRBJ1-3; the D is unclear. This CDR3 contains 12 residues. Trimming took off 8 bases at V and 4 bases at J, with 9 bases between the two ends. CDR1 MNHNS and CDR2 SASEGT come from the germline V gene. CDR3 DNA: TGTGCCAGCGCGGTACGGGGAAACACCATATATTTT. Translation: CASAVRGNTIYF.

The chain uses TRBV4-3 and TRBJ2-5; 7 bases are a match to TRBD2. J was trimmed by 4 bases and V by 1 base; bases with no gene match: 6. The length of the CDR3 is 15 residues. Per germline, CDR1 LGHNA and CDR2 YSLEER. The CDR3 here is CASSQGTSGIETQYF. Here the CDR3 DNA reads TGCGCCAGCAGCCAAGGGACCAGCGGGATAGAGACCCAGTACTTC.

The chain recombines TRBV30 with TRBJ2-1; 8 bases line up with TRBD2. Germline CDR1 is GTSNPN and CDR2 is SVGIG (reference sequence). With 0 bases clipped from V and 4 bases from J, the junction kept 5 bases outside the gene matches. The CDR3 is 15 residues long. The CDR3 loop is CAWSVPSGHYNEQFF. CDR3 sequence (DNA): TGTGCCTGGAGTGTACCTAGCGGGCATTACAATGAGCAGTTCTTC.

This clone was counted once. The chain employs TRBV5-1 and TRBJ2-7; 12 bases are shared with TRBD2. V dropped 0 bases and J dropped 5; count of bases not matched to a gene: 6. CDR3 size: 16 residues. Germline V lookup: CDR1 SGHRS, CDR2 YFSETQ. The CDR3 is CASSLGLAGVEDEQYF. The CDR3 bases are TGCGCCAGCAGCTTGGGACTAGCGGGAGTCGAAGACGAGCAGTACTTC.